The following is a TCR beta chain sequence with its context. These data come from a study of PD-L1 blockade in urothelial cancer. The CDR3 sequence is 15 residues long. With V trimmed by 5 bases and J by 6 bases, 10 bases remained unmatched. Looked up from germline, CDR1 is SEHNR and CDR2 is FQNEAQ (reference sequence). Only in-frame clones appear in the TCRdb table, and some are missing; sequencing was by immunoSEQ multiplex PCR. Of 24,000 or so clones in the sample, around 90% were seen once. The chain uses TRBV7-9 and TRBJ1-5; 7 positions agree with TRBD1. The specimen comprised PBMCs, sampled around atezolizumab (anti-PD-L1) treatment. The receptor comes from a man in his forties or fifties with urothelial cancer. As DNA, the CDR3 is TGTGCCAGCAGCCCGGGGACAGTTCAAGGTCAGCCCCAGCATTTT. Protein product: CASSPGTVQGQPQHF.